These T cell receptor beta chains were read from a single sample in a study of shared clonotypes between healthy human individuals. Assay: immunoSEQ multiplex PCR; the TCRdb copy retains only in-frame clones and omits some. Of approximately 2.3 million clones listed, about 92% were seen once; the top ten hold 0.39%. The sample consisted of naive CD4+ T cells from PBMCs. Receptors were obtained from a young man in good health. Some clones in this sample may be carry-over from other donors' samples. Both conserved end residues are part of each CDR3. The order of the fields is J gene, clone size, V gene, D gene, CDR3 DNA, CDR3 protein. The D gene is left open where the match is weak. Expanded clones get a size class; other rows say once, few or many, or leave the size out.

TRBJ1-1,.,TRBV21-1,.,TGTGCCAGCAGCAAAGATCAGGGAGCTTTCTTT,CASSKDQGAFF
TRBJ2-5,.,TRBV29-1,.,TGCAGCGTTGAAGATTGGCTAGTGCGGGAGACCCAGTACTTC,CSVEDWLVRETQYF
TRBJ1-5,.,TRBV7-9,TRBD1,TGTGCCAGCAGCTTGGGACAGGGGCGAAAGGACCAGCCCCAGCATTTT,CASSLGQGRKDQPQHF
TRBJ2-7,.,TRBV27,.,TGTGCCAGCAGTTTATCCGGACTAAGTTTGGACGAGCAGTACTTC,CASSLSGLSLDEQYF
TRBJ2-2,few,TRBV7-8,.,TGTGCCAGCAGCTCGCAGCTGACCGGGGAGCTGTTTTTT,CASSSQLTGELFF
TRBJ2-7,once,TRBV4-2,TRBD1,TGTGCCAGCAGCCAAGATTGGGGACAGACCTACGAGCAGTACTTC,CASSQDWGQTYEQYF
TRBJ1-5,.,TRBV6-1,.,TGTGCCAGCAGTATATTTACACCGGAGGCCCAGCCCCAGCATTTT,CASSIFTPEAQPQHF
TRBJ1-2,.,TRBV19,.,TGTGCCAGTAGTATAGGGATCCGTGGCTACACCTTC,CASSIGIRGYTF
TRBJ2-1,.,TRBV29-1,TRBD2,TGCAGCGGAACCGGCGGGACTAGCGGGAGTTCCTACAATGAGCAGTTCTTC,CSGTGGTSGSSYNEQFF
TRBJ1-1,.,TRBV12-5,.,TGTGCTAGTGTTGGACACGGGGACACTGAAGCTTTCTTT,CASVGHGDTEAFF
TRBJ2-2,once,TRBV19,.,TGTGCCAGTAGTATTCGTCAGGGGCTCCCCGGGGAGCTGTTTTTT,CASSIRQGLPGELFF
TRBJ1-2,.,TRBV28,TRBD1,TGTGCCAGCAGTTTAAGGACAGGGGGCGGCTACACCTTC,CASSLRTGGGYTF
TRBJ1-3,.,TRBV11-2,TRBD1,TGTGCCAGCAGCCCACAGGGGAGCTCTGGAAACACCATATATTTT,CASSPQGSSGNTIYF
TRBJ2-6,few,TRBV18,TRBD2,TGTGCCAGCTCCAAGGGAGGGAGCACTGGGGCCAACGTCCTGACTTTC,CASSKGGSTGANVLTF
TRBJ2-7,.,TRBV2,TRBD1,TGTGCCAGCAGTCTTGACAGGGCCTACGAGCAGTACTTC,CASSLDRAYEQYF
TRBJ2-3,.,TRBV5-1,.,TGCGCCAGCAGCTTGGAACAGATCACAGATACGCAGTATTTT,CASSLEQITDTQYF
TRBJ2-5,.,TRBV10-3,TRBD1,TGTGCCATCAGGGGACAGGGCGACGAGACCCAGTACTTC,CAIRGQGDETQYF
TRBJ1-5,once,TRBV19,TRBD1,TGTGCCAGTAGTATGACAGGGGAGGACAATCAGCCCCAGCATTTT,CASSMTGEDNQPQHF
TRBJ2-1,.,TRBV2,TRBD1,TGTGCCAGCAGTGAAGCCAAACCCGGGACAGGGATTTACGAGCAGTTCTTC,CASSEAKPGTGIYEQFF
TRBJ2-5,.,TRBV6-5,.,TGTGCCAGCAGGGCGAGGGAGACCCAGTACTTC,CASRARETQYF
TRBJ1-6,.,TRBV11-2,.,TGTGCCAGCAGCTGGGTGGGGGGAGATTCACCCCTCCACTTT,CASSWVGGDSPLHF
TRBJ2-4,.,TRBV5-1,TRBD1,TGCGCCAGCAGCTCTACTACAGGGGGCGTAAACATTCAGTACTTC,CASSSTTGGVNIQYF
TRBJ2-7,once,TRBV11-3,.,TGTGCCAGCAGCTTAGGGCGGGGAGAGCAGTACTTC,CASSLGRGEQYF
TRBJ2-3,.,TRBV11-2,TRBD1,TGTGCCAGCAGCTTTGGTGACAGGGGTTCTACAGATACGCAGTATTTT,CASSFGDRGSTDTQYF
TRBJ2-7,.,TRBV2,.,TGTGCCAGCAGTATCTTGGGACGGTCATGGTACTTC,CASSILGRSWYF
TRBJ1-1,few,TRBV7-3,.,TGTGCCAGCAGCTTAACCCGGGCGGCTGAAGCTTTCTTT,CASSLTRAAEAFF
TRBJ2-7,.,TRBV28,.,TGTGCCAGCAGTTCGACGGACAGCTCCTACGAGCAGTACTTC,CASSSTDSSYEQYF
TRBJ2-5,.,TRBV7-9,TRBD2,TGTGCCAGCAGTTGGATAGCGGGAGTTGAGCAAGAGACCCAGTACTTC,CASSWIAGVEQETQYF
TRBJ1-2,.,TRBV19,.,TGTGCCAGCAACACAGGGCGTGGAGGCTACACCTTC,CASNTGRGGYTF
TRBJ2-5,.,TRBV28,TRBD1,TGTGCCAGCAGTGTGGGGACAGGGCAAGAGACCCAGTACTTC,CASSVGTGQETQYF
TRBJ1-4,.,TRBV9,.,TGTGCCAGCAGCGTAGTAGGCCTTAAGCGTGAACTGTTTTTT,CASSVVGLKRELFF
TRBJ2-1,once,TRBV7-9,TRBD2,TGTGCCAGCAGCGCCCGGACTAGCGGGAGTATCGATGAGCAGTTCTTC,CASSARTSGSIDEQFF
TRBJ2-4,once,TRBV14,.,TGTGCCAGCAGCCAGGAGGGTCGGGACATTCAGTACTTC,CASSQEGRDIQYF
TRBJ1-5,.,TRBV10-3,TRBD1,TGTGCCATCAGTGAGTCGAGGTCAGGGGGCGATGGCAATCAGCCCCAGCATTTT,CAISESRSGGDGNQPQHF
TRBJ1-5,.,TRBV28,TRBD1,TGTGCCAGCAGTTCCATGCGACAGGGCCCAAATCAGCCCCAGCATTTT,CASSSMRQGPNQPQHF
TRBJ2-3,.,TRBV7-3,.,TGTGCCAGCAGCTCCCCAGGGACAGATACGCAGTATTTT,CASSSPGTDTQYF
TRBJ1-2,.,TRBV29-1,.,TGCAGCGTTTCCAAGGGTAGCTATGGCTACACCTTC,CSVSKGSYGYTF
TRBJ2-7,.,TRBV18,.,TGTGCCAGCTCACCAAGCAGGGGCCAATTCTCCTACGAGCAGTACTTC,CASSPSRGQFSYEQYF
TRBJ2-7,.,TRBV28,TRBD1,TGTGCCAGCAATTCACCACGGGACAGCCACCTCTCCTACGAGCAGTACTTC,CASNSPRDSHLSYEQYF
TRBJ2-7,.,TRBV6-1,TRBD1,TGTGCCAGCAGAGAACCGGGACAGGCCTACGAGCAGTACTTC,CASREPGQAYEQYF
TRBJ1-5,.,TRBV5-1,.,TGCGCCAGCAGCTTGGACAGCCCTAATCAGCCCCAGCATTTT,CASSLDSPNQPQHF